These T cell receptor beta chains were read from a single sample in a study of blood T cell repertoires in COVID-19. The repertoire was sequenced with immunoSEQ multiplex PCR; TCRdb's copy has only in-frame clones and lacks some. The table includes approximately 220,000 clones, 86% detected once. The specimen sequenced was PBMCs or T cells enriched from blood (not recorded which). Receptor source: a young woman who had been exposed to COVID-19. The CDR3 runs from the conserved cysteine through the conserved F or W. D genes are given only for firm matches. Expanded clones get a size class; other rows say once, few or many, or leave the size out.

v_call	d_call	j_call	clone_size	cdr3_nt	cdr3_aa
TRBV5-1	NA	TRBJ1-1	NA	TGCGCCAGCAGCTTGGGCGGGGCGAGCACTGAAGCTTTCTTT	CASSLGGASTEAFF
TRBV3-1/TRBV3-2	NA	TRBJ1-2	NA	TGTGCCAGCAGCCAAGGCAGGGACTATGGCTACACCTTC	CASSQGRDYGYTF
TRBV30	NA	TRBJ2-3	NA	TGTGCCTGGAGTGCATCAACAGATACGCAGTATTTT	CAWSASTDTQYF
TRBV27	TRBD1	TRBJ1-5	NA	TGTGCCAGCAGTTTACATGGACAGGGGCAGCCCCAGCATTTT	CASSLHGQGQPQHF
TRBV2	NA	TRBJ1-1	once	TGTGCCAGCAGCCTAGACAGGGAAGCTTTCTTT	CASSLDREAFF
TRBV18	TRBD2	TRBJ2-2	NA	TGTGCCAGCTCACCGGGACTAGCGGGGAACACCGGGGAGCTGTTTTTT	CASSPGLAGNTGELFF
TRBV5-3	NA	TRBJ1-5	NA	TGTGCCAGAAGCTCCTCAGAGCCCCAGCATTTT	CARSSSEPQHF
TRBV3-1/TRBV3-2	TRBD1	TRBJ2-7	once	TGTGCCAGCAGCCGGGGACAGGGGATGAACGAGCAGTACTTC	CASSRGQGMNEQYF
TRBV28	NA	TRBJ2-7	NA	TGTGCCAGCAGCCTAGCGAGTGCTTCCTACGAGCAGTACTTC	CASSLASASYEQYF
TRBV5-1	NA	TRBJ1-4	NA	TGCGCCAGCAGCTTGATCGGAGTCAATGAAAAACTGTTTTTT	CASSLIGVNEKLFF
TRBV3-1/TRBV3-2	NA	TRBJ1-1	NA	TGTGCCAGCAGGTTGGGGGGGACTACTGAAGCTTTCTTT	CASRLGGTTEAFF
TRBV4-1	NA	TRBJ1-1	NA	TGCGCCAGCAGCCAAGATCCGGGGGGTTTGGGCACTGAAGCTTTCTTT	CASSQDPGGLGTEAFF
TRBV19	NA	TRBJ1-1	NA	TGTGCCAGTAGATGGGCAGGGGAAGGGGGCACTGAAGCTTTCTTT	CASRWAGEGGTEAFF
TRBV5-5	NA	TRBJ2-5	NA	TGTGCCAGCAGCTTGAGGGGGACACTCCCAAGCCAAGAGACCCAGTACTTC	CASSLRGTLPSQETQYF
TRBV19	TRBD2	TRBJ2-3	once	TGTGCCAGTAGTATGATTAGCGGGGGGCCAGATACGCAGTATTTT	CASSMISGGPDTQYF
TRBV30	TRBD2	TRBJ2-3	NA	TGTGCCTGGGACCAGGGAGCGGGGCACACAGATACGCAGTATTTT	CAWDQGAGHTDTQYF
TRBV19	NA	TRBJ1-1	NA	TGTGCCAGTAGTATAGGGGGACAACCTAACACTGAAGCTTTCTTT	CASSIGGQPNTEAFF
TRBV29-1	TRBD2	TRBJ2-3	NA	TGCAGCGCCCCAAGCGGGGGTCCAGATACGCAGTATTTT	CSAPSGGPDTQYF
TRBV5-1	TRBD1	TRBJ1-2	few	TGCGCCAGCTCCGATCAGGGGGCGAACTATGGCTACACCTTC	CASSDQGANYGYTF
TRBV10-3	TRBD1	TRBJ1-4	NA	TGTGCCATCAGTGGGCGACCTCCGGGACAGGGGGCGAGGAGTGAAAAACTGTTTTTT	CAISGRPPGQGARSEKLFF
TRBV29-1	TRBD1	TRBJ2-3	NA	TGCAGCGTTGTGACAGGGGGCTTGGGGGATACGCAGTATTTT	CSVVTGGLGDTQYF
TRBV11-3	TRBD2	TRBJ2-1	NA	TGTGCCAGCAGCTTATCTCGGGGGGGGAGCTCCTACAATGAGCAGTTCTTC	CASSLSRGGSSYNEQFF